The 32 T cell receptor beta chains reported below all come from one sample, sequenced in a study of blood T cell repertoires in COVID-19. Assay used: immunoSEQ multiplex PCR; TCRdb lists only in-frame clones, some missing. The sample shows around 100,000 clones, under 90% of them seen only once. The sequenced sample was peripheral blood. These receptors were taken from a human donor in a cohort sampled during active COVID-19.

This chain links TRBV4-3 with TRBJ1-6; 7 positions match TRBD1. V lost 1 base, J lost 7 bases, and 16 bases stayed unmatched. Germline V gives CDR1 LGHNA, CDR2 YSLEER. The CDR3 is 19 residues long. DNA of the CDR3: TGCGCCAGCAGCCAAGTGGGGGGCGTAACCGGGACAGCAAATTCACCCCTCCACTTT. Amino acids: CASSQVGGVTGTANSPLHF.

V usage is TRBV6-5 and J usage is TRBJ1-5, with unresolved D. V shed 8 bases and J shed 1 base, with 15 bases lying between them. The CDR3 contains 15 residues. CDR1 and CDR2 from the germline V gene are MNHEY and SVGAGI. The CDR3 nucleotides are TGTGCCAGCGGACTCGGGAGTAGGAGCAATCAGCCCCAGCATTTT. Its protein product is CASGLGSRSNQPQHF.

This clone has only one observation. The chain employs TRBV5-1 and TRBJ2-3; D uncertain. CDR3 length: 13 residues. The V end lost 4 bases, the J end lost 4 bases, and 10 bases lay between the germline ends. Germline assignment: CDR1 SGHRS and CDR2 YFSETQ. This CDR3 is CASSTISADTQYF. In DNA form, the CDR3 reads TGCGCCAGCAGCACAATTTCCGCAGATACGCAGTATTTT.

Here the CDR3 reads CASSPGSYNSPLHF. The CDR3 DNA reads TGTGCCAGCAGTCCGGGGTCCTATAATTCACCCCTCCACTTT. The V and J genes are TRBV6-5 and TRBJ1-6, with D hard to call. The V and J ends lost 5 bases and 1 base respectively, with 6 bases between them. The CDR3 contains 14 residues. The germline CDR1 and CDR2 sequences are MNHEY and SVGAGI.

The chain is built from TRBV11-3 and TRBJ2-5; tentatively, D is TRBD1 (6 bases). The CDR3 is made up of 13 amino acids. V lost 5 bases and J 3 bases, leaving 10 bases between the germline ends. Germline V gives CDR1 SGHNT, CDR2 YENEEA. CDR3 bases: TGTGCCAGCAGCCCAGGGGTGGAAGAGACCCAGTACTTC. Protein sequence: CASSPGVEETQYF. The whole variable domain, filled in from reference TRBV11-3 and TRBJ2-5, reads EAGVVQSPRYKIIEKKQPVAFWCNPISGHNTLYWYLQNLGQGPELLIRYENEEAVDDSQLPKDRFSAERLKGVDSTLKIQPAELGDSAVYLCASSPGVEETQYFGPGTRLLVL.

The chain employs TRBV5-6 and TRBJ2-3; 11 bases agree with TRBD2. Losses at the gene ends were 6 bases for V and 2 bases for J; bases not matched to a gene: 5. Germline-derived CDR1 and CDR2 are SGHDT and YYEEEE. This CDR3 has 15 residues. CDR3 loop: CASKGLAEITDTQYF. The CDR3 region has the DNA TGTGCCAGCAAGGGACTAGCGGAGATCACAGATACGCAGTATTTT.

The gene calls are TRBV5-1 and TRBJ2-7; TRBD2 agrees at 10 bases. V shed 4 bases and J 0 bases; nucleotides not matched to a gene: 7. CDR1 and CDR2 from the germline V gene are SGHRS and YFSETQ. The CDR3 extends over 16 amino acids. The CDR3: CASSPGLAVSSYEQYF. In DNA form, the CDR3 reads TGCGCCAGCAGCCCTGGACTAGCGGTCTCCTCCTACGAGCAGTACTTC. The full variable domain, rest sourced from reference TRBV5-1 and TRBJ2-7, is KAGVTQTPRYLIKTRGQQVTLSCSPISGHRSVSWYQQTPGQGLQFLFEYFSETQRNKGNFPGRFSGRQFSNSRSEMNVSTLELGDSALYLCASSPGLAVSSYEQYFGPGTRLTVT.

This clone occurred a few times. This sequence joins TRBV6-2 or TRBV6-3 and TRBJ2-1, with D possibly matching TRBD2 (6 bases). Germline V gives CDR1 MNHEY, CDR2 SVGEGT. CDR3 length: 15 amino acids. The V end lost 5 bases, the J end lost 4 bases, and 15 bases lay between the germline ends. In DNA, the CDR3 is TGTGCCAGCAGTCCCCGGGGGTGGGGTTACAATGAGCAGTTCTTC. Its protein is CASSPRGWGYNEQFF.

The chain uses TRBV5-4 and TRBJ1-1, with unresolved D. V lost 0 bases and J lost 1, with 16 bases in between. Germline V gene lookup returns CDR1 SGHNT and CDR2 YYREEE (reference sequence). The CDR3 is made up of 17 amino acids. CDR3 in amino acids: CASSLGGRSLPNTEAFF. The CDR3 region has the DNA TGTGCCAGCAGCTTGGGCGGCAGATCTCTTCCGAACACTGAAGCTTTCTTT.

This clone has just a few counts. V gene TRBV6-5 combines with J gene TRBJ2-7; 13 nucleotides align to TRBD2. V shed 5 bases and J 4 bases; nucleotides not matched to a gene: 5. The CDR3 has 15 amino acids. Germline CDR1 and CDR2: MNHEY and SVGAGI. CDR3 in DNA: TGTGCCAGCAGTCCGTGGACTAGCGGGAGTTACGAGCAGTACTTC. It yields the protein CASSPWTSGSYEQYF.

This clone occurred once. The chain joins TRBV7-2 to TRBJ2-2; the D is unclear. This CDR3 is 15 amino acids long. CDR1 and CDR2 from the germline V gene are SGHTA and FQGNSA. V shed 5 bases and J shed 5 bases, with 15 bases lying between them. CDR3 nucleotides: TGTGCCAGCAGCCTTTCGTCCATGAGTACCGGGGAGCTGTTTTTT. This codes for CASSLSSMSTGELFF. Drawing the rest from reference TRBV7-2 and TRBJ2-2, the complete variable domain is GAGVSQSPSNKVTEKGKDVELRCDPISGHTALYWYRQSLGQGLEFLIYFQGNSAPDKSGLPSDRFSAERTGGSVSTLTIQRTQQEDSAVYLCASSLSSMSTGELFFGEGSRLTVL.

The chain joins TRBV19 to TRBJ1-3, with D hard to call. CDR1 and CDR2 from the germline V gene are LNHDA and SQIVND (reference sequence). V was cut by 7 bases and J by 0 bases, with 13 bases left in between. The CDR3 is 15 residues long. The CDR3 loop reads CASTFSPLSGNTIYF. Here the CDR3 DNA reads TGTGCCAGTACCTTCTCCCCTCTCTCTGGAAACACCATATATTTT. Together with reference TRBV19 and TRBJ1-3, the CDR3 gives the full variable domain: DGGITQSPKYLFRKEGQNVTLSCEQNLNHDAMYWYRQDPGQGLRLIYYSQIVNDFQKGDIAEGYSVSREKKESFPLTVTSAQKNPTAFYLCASTFSPLSGNTIYFGEGSWLTVV.

V is TRBV5-5 and J is TRBJ2-5, with D possibly matching TRBD2 (6 bases). V was cut by 4 bases and J by 5 bases, with 15 bases left in between. Germline CDR1 and CDR2: SGHKS and YYEKEE (reference sequence). The CDR3 is 14 amino acids. Written as DNA, the CDR3 is TGTGCCAGCAGCCGAGGATCTAGCGTCGAGACCCAGTACTTC. This codes for CASSRGSSVETQYF.

This chain links TRBV2 with TRBJ1-3, with 10 bases that match TRBD1. Germline V gene lookup returns CDR1 SNHLY and CDR2 FYNNEI. The CDR3 sequence is 16 residues long. Trimming cost V 5 bases and J 0 bases; bases outside gene matches: 4. The CDR3 region is CASSLRTGGSGNTIYF. The CDR3 DNA sequence: TGTGCCAGCAGTCTCCGGACAGGGGGCTCTGGAAACACCATATATTTT.

The V gene is TRBV25-1, the J gene TRBJ2-7, with 10 bases that match TRBD1. Germline V gene data show CDR1 as MGHDK and CDR2 as SYGVNS. This CDR3 spans 17 amino acids. The V segment lost 6 bases and the J segment 4 bases; nucleotides outside the gene matches: 15. This CDR3 is CASSLPGQGQREYEQYF. DNA of the CDR3: TGTGCCAGCAGCTTACCGGGACAGGGGCAACGAGAATACGAGCAGTACTTC.

In DNA form, the CDR3 reads TGTGCCAGGGACAGGGGCAATGAGCAGTTCTTC. Translation: CARDRGNEQFF. The chain has TRBV7-5 and TRBJ2-1; the table's D call of TRBD1 was not tested on the DNA. TRBV7-5 corresponds to a pseudogene. The CDR3 runs 11 residues.

The rearrangement uses TRBV5-1 and TRBJ2-1, with D maybe TRBD1 (6 bases). Germline assignment: CDR1 SGHRS and CDR2 YFSETQ. This CDR3 comprises 15 residues. V was clipped by 5 bases and J by 3 bases, with 15 bases between them. CDR3 nucleotide sequence: TGCGCCAGCAGAGGCCGGGACATAATCTACAATGAGCAGTTCTTC. It yields the protein CASRGRDIIYNEQFF. Drawing the rest from reference TRBV5-1 and TRBJ2-1, the complete variable domain is KAGVTQTPRYLIKTRGQQVTLSCSPISGHRSVSWYQQTPGQGLQFLFEYFSETQRNKGNFPGRFSGRQFSNSRSEMNVSTLELGDSALYLCASRGRDIIYNEQFFGPGTRLTVL.

The rearrangement uses TRBV7-2 and TRBJ2-2; TRBD2 agrees at 13 bases. V was clipped by 4 bases and J by 4 bases; unmatched bases: 3. The CDR3 has 16 amino acids. The V gene's germline CDR1 is SGHTA and CDR2 FQGNSA. The CDR3 here is CASSSLAGGLTGELFF. CDR3 bases: TGTGCCAGCAGCTCACTAGCGGGGGGGCTCACCGGGGAGCTGTTTTTT.

CDR3 in DNA: TGTGCCAGCAGCTTAGAACGGGGGGGCCCGTACGAGCAGTACTTC. Translation: CASSLERGGPYEQYF. The chain combines TRBV7-2 with TRBJ2-7; TRBD2 matches at 8 bases. Germline CDR1 reads SGHTA; CDR2 reads FQGNSA. The CDR3 is 15 amino acids. V lost 1 base, J lost 4 bases, and 6 bases stayed unmatched.

The chain combines TRBV18 with TRBJ2-5; 10 bases fit TRBD2. The V segment lost 3 bases and the J segment 0 bases; nucleotides outside the gene matches: 7. The germline CDR1 and CDR2 sequences are KGHSH and LQKENI. CDR3 size: 17 residues. CDR3 DNA sequence: TGTGCCAGCTCACCGAGGACACTAGCGGGACACCAAGAGACCCAGTACTTC. Translated, it gives CASSPRTLAGHQETQYF.

This clone has only one observation. V usage is TRBV25-1 and J usage is TRBJ2-6; D is possibly TRBD1 (6 bases). This CDR3 spans 17 amino acids. CDR1 is MGHDK and CDR2 is SYGVNS in the germline V gene. With 6 bases removed from V and 0 bases from J, the gap between germline ends came to 15 bases. This chain's CDR3 is CASSPVGQSSGANVLTF. CDR3 sequence (DNA): TGTGCCAGCAGCCCTGTGGGACAAAGCTCTGGGGCCAACGTCCTGACTTTC. The full variable domain, rest sourced from reference TRBV25-1 and TRBJ2-6, is EADIYQTPRYLVIGTGKKITLECSQTMGHDKMYWYQQDPGMELHLIHYSYGVNSTEKGDLSSESTVSRIRTEHFPLTLESARPSHTSQYLCASSPVGQSSGANVLTFGAGSRLTVL.

This rearrangement joins TRBV5-4 to TRBJ2-5, with 11 bases matching TRBD1. There are 15 residues in the CDR3. J lost 4 bases, V lost 4 bases, and 6 bases had no gene match. Germline loops: CDR1 SGHNT, CDR2 YYREEE (reference sequence). CDR3 sequence: CASSTRTGGLETQYF. In nucleotides, the CDR3 is TGTGCCAGCAGCACCAGGACAGGGGGCTTAGAGACCCAGTACTTC.

This rearrangement joins TRBV7-8 to TRBJ2-3, with 7 bases lining up with TRBD2. The CDR3 has 17 amino acids. Germline loops: CDR1 SGHVS, CDR2 FQNEAQ. The ends lost 4 bases at V and 2 bases at J; junction bases unmatched: 12. The CDR3 region has the DNA TGTGCCAGCAGCTCCCATCGGGCTAGCGGAGCCACAGATACGCAGTATTTT. It specifies CASSSHRASGATDTQYF.

The V and J genes are TRBV2 and TRBJ1-2, with TRBD1 as a possible D gene (5 bases). Germline loops: CDR1 SNHLY, CDR2 FYNNEI. V dropped 0 bases and J dropped 6 bases, with 17 bases sitting between them. The CDR3 has 16 residues. The CDR3 spells CASSEAFRESLNGYTF. In DNA form, the CDR3 reads TGTGCCAGCAGTGAAGCGTTCAGGGAATCGTTGAATGGCTACACCTTC.

The chain recombines TRBV10-2 with TRBJ1-5; tentatively, D is TRBD1 (6 bases). Germline V gene sequence: CDR1 WSHSY, CDR2 SAAADI. The CDR3 contains 14 residues. V was trimmed by 2 bases and J by 5 bases, leaving 10 bases between them. This CDR3 reads CASSEAQGHQPQHF. The CDR3, as DNA: TGCGCCAGCAGTGAGGCACAGGGCCATCAGCCCCAGCATTTT.

This clone was counted only a few times. J is TRBJ1-2 and V is TRBV7-9, with D possibly matching TRBD1 (5 bases). Germline V CDR1 and CDR2: SEHNR, FQNEAQ (reference sequence). This CDR3 spans 14 amino acids. The V gene lost 1 base and the J gene lost 7 bases, with 13 bases spanning the gap. CDR3 protein: CASSLVGGFVGYTF. The CDR3 DNA reads as TGTGCCAGCAGCTTAGTCGGGGGGTTTGTTGGCTACACCTTC.

This chain links TRBV6-5 with TRBJ2-5, with D maybe TRBD2 (6 bases). This CDR3 contains 13 residues. The V end was cut by 0 bases, the J end by 5 bases, with 7 bases between. In germline, CDR1 is MNHEY, CDR2 SVGAGI. The CDR3, as DNA: TGTGCCAGCAGTTACTCAGGGAGGGAGACCCAGTACTTC. Translation: CASSYSGRETQYF.

The sample holds one count of this clone. Other nucleotide sequences from this sample produce the same CDR3. V gene TRBV7-9 combines with J gene TRBJ2-6; tentatively, D is TRBD1 (5 bases). Trimming stripped 5 bases from V and 2 bases from J, with 10 bases between. Germline CDR1 and CDR2: SEHNR and FQNEAQ (reference sequence). This CDR3 region has 15 residues. The CDR3 DNA follows: TGTGCCAGCAGCCTAGACAGAGCTGGGGCCAACGTCCTGACTTTC. Amino acid sequence: CASSLDRAGANVLTF.

This chain uses TRBV15 with TRBJ1-5, with D perhaps matching TRBD1 (6 bases). The CDR3 length is 15 residues. The V end lost 5 bases, the J end lost 0 bases, and 11 bases lay between the germline ends. The germline CDR1 and CDR2 sequences are LNHNV and YYDKDF (reference sequence). The CDR3 region has the DNA TGTGCCACCAGCCAGGGGACCCATAGCAATCAGCCCCAGCATTTT. This codes for CATSQGTHSNQPQHF.

The chain is built from TRBV15 and TRBJ2-1; 7 bases map to TRBD2. The CDR3 totals 15 residues. The ends lost 0 bases at V and 7 bases at J; junction bases unmatched: 6. Germline V CDR1 and CDR2: LNHNV, YYDKDF (reference sequence). The CDR3 loop reads CATSRDRGGGNEQFF. CDR3 coding DNA: TGTGCCACCAGCAGAGATCGCGGGGGAGGGAATGAGCAGTTCTTC.

V is TRBV28 and J is TRBJ2-5; 10 bases are a match to TRBD2. Per the germline V gene, CDR1 is MDHEN and CDR2 is SYDVKM. After removal of 7 bases from V and 5 bases from J, the junction contained 19 bases not matched to a gene. The CDR3 is made up of 18 amino acids. In nucleotides, the CDR3 is TGTGCCAGCACCCCGATACTCAGCGGGGGGGTTTTTTCCGAGACCCAGTACTTC. Its protein is CASTPILSGGVFSETQYF.

This chain links TRBV9 with TRBJ2-3, with 12 nucleotides matching TRBD1. The germline CDR1 and CDR2 sequences are SGDLS and YYNGEE. This CDR3 has 16 amino acids. V lost 3 bases, J lost 4 bases, and 6 bases stayed unmatched. CDR3 loop: CASSGGQGAFPDTQYF. The CDR3 DNA sequence: TGTGCCAGCAGCGGGGGACAGGGGGCGTTCCCAGATACGCAGTATTTT.